The 25 T cell receptor beta chains given below trace back to one sample, sequenced in a study of blood T cell repertoires in COVID-19 (TCRdb year 2020). Library preparation was by the immunoSEQ multiplex PCR assay. Held by TCRdb, this immuneACCESS table contains in-frame sequences only and omits some clones. Under half of the omission traces to an unresolved V gene where checked; the cause of the rest is unknown. The sample table holds 300,000 to 400,000 clones, of which 80% to 90% were seen once. The biggest ten clones account for approximately 3% of the sample. The sample comprised peripheral blood. The receptors stem from a woman aged 25-40 years with COVID-19, enrolled during active disease.

The chain joins TRBV21-1 to TRBJ2-1; the table gives TRBD1 as D, unverified against the DNA. TRBV21-1 is reported as a pseudogene. The CDR3 loop spans 16 amino acids. The CDR3 sequence: CASSNFPGGSYNEQFF. The CDR3 DNA is TGTGCCAGCAGCAATTTCCCAGGGGGCTCCTACAATGAGCAGTTCTTC.

The J gene is TRBJ2-2, the V gene TRBV7-2; D gene unclear. The CDR3 totals 13 residues. Germline assignment: CDR1 SGHTA and CDR2 FQGNSA. V lost 5 bases and J 4 bases, leaving 8 bases between the germline ends. In DNA, the CDR3 is TGTGCCAGCAGCCCCCCAGGCACCGGGGAGCTGTTTTTT. Its protein is CASSPPGTGELFF.

J is TRBJ2-5 and V is TRBV4-2; 14 positions match TRBD2. The germline V gene encodes CDR1 LGHNA and CDR2 YNFKEQ. Trimming at V came to 4 bases and at J to 4 bases, leaving 5 bases not matched to a gene. The CDR3 covers 16 residues. The CDR3 reads CASSPTSGGVAETQYF. CDR3 in DNA: TGTGCCAGCAGCCCGACTAGCGGGGGGGTCGCAGAGACCCAGTACTTC.

The genes are TRBV3-1 (or the pseudogene TRBV3-2) and TRBJ1-6, with TRBD1 as a possible D gene (5 bases). The CDR3 has 14 residues. Germline CDR1 reads LGHDT; CDR2 reads YNNKEL (reference sequence). V was cut by 1 base and J by 7 bases, with 8 bases left in between. The CDR3 loop is CASSQGGANSPLHF. The CDR3 DNA sequence: TGTGCCAGCAGCCAAGGCGGGGCAAATTCACCCCTCCACTTT.

The chain recombines TRBV9 with TRBJ2-3, with 8 bases that match TRBD2. The germline V gene encodes CDR1 SGDLS and CDR2 YYNGEE. There are 16 residues in the CDR3. J gave up 1 base and V 4 bases, and 8 bases lay outside the gene matches. The CDR3 DNA sequence: TGTGCCAGCAGCCCAAGGGCGGGGGGCGGCACAGATACGCAGTATTTT. This sequence encodes CASSPRAGGGTDTQYF.

The genes are TRBV11-2 and TRBJ2-5; 10 bases map to TRBD2. The V gene end was trimmed by 5 bases and the J gene end by 2 bases; junction bases not matched to a gene: 2. The CDR3 runs 14 residues. Germline values: CDR1 SGHAT, CDR2 FQNNGV. Here the CDR3 reads CASSQTSGQETQYF. The CDR3 nucleotides are TGTGCCAGCAGCCAGACTAGCGGGCAAGAGACCCAGTACTTC.

This clone was counted a few times. The same CDR3 can be traced to other DNA sequences in this sample. The V call is TRBV4-3, the J call TRBJ2-3; 10 bases match TRBD1. V lost 4 bases to trimming and J lost 4 bases; unmatched junction nucleotides: 2. Germline V gives CDR1 LGHNA, CDR2 YSLEER. The CDR3 totals 14 residues. The CDR3 DNA follows: TGCGCCAGCAGCCCGGGACAGGGGCCAGATACGCAGTATTTT. It translates to CASSPGQGPDTQYF.

The chain joins TRBV5-1 to TRBJ2-5; TRBD1 agrees at 9 bases. The CDR3 covers 15 residues. The J segment lost 5 bases and the V segment lost 4 bases, leaving 9 bases of the junction unmatched. The germline V gene encodes CDR1 SGHRS and CDR2 YFSETQ. The CDR3 reads CASSQGTGSKETQYF. Written as DNA, the CDR3 is TGCGCCAGCAGCCAAGGGACAGGGAGCAAGGAGACCCAGTACTTC. The full variable domain, rest sourced from reference TRBV5-1 and TRBJ2-5, is KAGVTQTPRYLIKTRGQQVTLSCSPISGHRSVSWYQQTPGQGLQFLFEYFSETQRNKGNFPGRFSGRQFSNSRSEMNVSTLELGDSALYLCASSQGTGSKETQYFGPGTRLLVL.

The chain links TRBV11-3 to TRBJ2-2, with 13 bases that match TRBD2. The CDR3 has 17 amino acids. V dropped 2 bases and J dropped 9; count of bases not matched to a gene: 9. CDR1 and CDR2 (germline): SGHNT, YENEEA. In DNA form, the CDR3 reads TGTGCCAGCAGCTTACCTACTAGCGGGAGGGCCGCCCGGGAGCTGTTTTTT. This translates into CASSLPTSGRAARELFF. The full variable domain, completed using reference TRBV11-3 and TRBJ2-2, is EAGVVQSPRYKIIEKKQPVAFWCNPISGHNTLYWYLQNLGQGPELLIRYENEEAVDDSQLPKDRFSAERLKGVDSTLKIQPAELGDSAVYLCASSLPTSGRAARELFFGEGSRLTVL.

Remarks on this clone: The junction differs from germline at one of its ends, possibly a read error. The V call is TRBV7-7, the J call TRBJ2-5; D remains unclear. Germline CDR1 is SSHAT and CDR2 is FNYEAQ (reference sequence). This CDR3 spans 14 amino acids. CDR3 nucleotides: TGTGCTAGCAGCTTAGGTACTAACCAAGAGACCCAGTACTTC. It yields the protein CASSLGTNQETQYF.

The chain links TRBV19 to TRBJ1-3, with TRBD1 identical over 7 bases. Germline lookup yields CDR1 LNHDA and CDR2 SQIVND (reference sequence). The CDR3 contains 16 residues. With 7 bases clipped from V and 3 bases from J, the junction kept 12 bases outside the gene matches. The CDR3, as DNA: TGTGCCAGTACCGTGGGGAAGGGGGCGAGTGGAAACACCATATATTTT. Residues: CASTVGKGASGNTIYF.

The chain combines TRBV7-2 with TRBJ1-4; TRBD1 matches 7 bases. The CDR3 loop spans 14 amino acids. Unmatched junction bases numbered 8, after V lost 5 bases and J lost 8 bases. Germline V gene lookup returns CDR1 SGHTA and CDR2 FQGNSA. The CDR3 loop reads CASSIRGKGEKLFF. CDR3 nucleotides: TGTGCCAGCAGCATCAGGGGGAAGGGCGAAAAACTGTTTTTT.

This chain connects TRBV7-8 to TRBJ2-3; the D gene is possibly TRBD2 (5 bases). V gave up 4 bases and J gave up 4 bases, with 15 bases separating them. CDR3 size: 15 residues. CDR1 SGHVS and CDR2 FQNEAQ come from the germline V gene. The CDR3 protein is CASSSRDPSPDTQYF. CDR3 coding DNA: TGTGCCAGCAGCTCCCGTGATCCTAGCCCAGATACGCAGTATTTT.

The gene calls are TRBV11-3 and TRBJ2-3, with 9 positions matching TRBD2. Losses at the gene ends were 4 bases for V and 5 bases for J; bases not matched to a gene: 16. The CDR3 totals 18 residues. Germline V gene data show CDR1 as SGHNT and CDR2 as YENEEA. This CDR3 reads CASSSGWSEREVLDTQYF. The CDR3 DNA reads TGTGCCAGCAGCTCTGGGTGGTCGGAGCGGGAGGTATTAGATACGCAGTATTTT.

CDR3 residues: CASSLAGGRNNEQFF. The CDR3 coding sequence is TGTGCCAGCAGCTTGGCGGGAGGGAGGAACAATGAGCAGTTCTTC. This chain uses TRBV11-2 with TRBJ2-1; 9 positions agree with TRBD2. Trimming cost V 3 bases and J 5 bases; bases outside gene matches: 5. The V gene's germline CDR1 is SGHAT and CDR2 FQNNGV. The length of the CDR3 is 15 residues. Together with reference TRBV11-2 and TRBJ2-1, the CDR3 gives the full variable domain: EAGVAQSPRYKIIEKRQSVAFWCNPISGHATLYWYQQILGQGPKLLIQFQNNGVVDDSQLPKDRFSAERLKGVDSTLKIQPAKLEDSAVYLCASSLAGGRNNEQFFGPGTRLTVL.

V usage is TRBV6-2 or TRBV6-3 and J usage is TRBJ2-7; 7 bases line up with TRBD1. Per the germline V gene, CDR1 is MNHEY and CDR2 is SVGEGT. V lost 5 bases, J lost 6 bases, and 13 bases stayed unmatched. The CDR3 runs 15 residues. CDR3 bases: TGTGCCAGCAGTCTCATCCCGTCGACAGGGTCCGAGCAGTACTTC. Encoded protein: CASSLIPSTGSEQYF.

The chain couples TRBV19 to TRBJ1-5; TRBD1 agrees at 11 bases. This CDR3 has 18 residues. Germline assignment: CDR1 LNHDA and CDR2 SQIVND (reference sequence). Trimming at V came to 3 bases and at J to 1 base, leaving 8 bases not matched to a gene. The CDR3: CASSMRGQGALSNQPQHF. The CDR3 DNA is TGTGCCAGTAGTATGCGTGGACAGGGGGCGCTGAGCAATCAGCCCCAGCATTTT.

V and J are TRBV5-6 and TRBJ2-7; 7 bases align to TRBD1. V trimming: 0 bases; J trimming: 2 bases; junction bases outside the gene matches: 14. Germline V gene data show CDR1 as SGHDT and CDR2 as YYEEEE. This CDR3 is built from 18 residues. The CDR3 nucleotides are TGTGCCAGCAGCTTGGGGACAGGTGGGAAATTGAGTCCCTACGAGCAGTACTTC. Encoded protein: CASSLGTGGKLSPYEQYF.

This chain links TRBV27 with TRBJ2-7, with 7 bases aligning to TRBD1. Germline CDR1 reads MNHEY; CDR2 reads SMNVEV (reference sequence). Trimming cost V 3 bases and J 3 bases; bases outside gene matches: 11. The length of the CDR3 is 16 residues. This chain's CDR3 is CASSFGRQGANYEQYF. CDR3 sequence (DNA): TGTGCCAGCAGTTTTGGGCGACAGGGTGCCAACTACGAGCAGTACTTC.

The gene calls are TRBV18 and TRBJ2-3; possibly TRBD2 for D (5 bases). V lost 0 bases to trimming and J lost 4 bases, with 11 bases between them. The CDR3 loop spans 15 amino acids. In germline, CDR1 is KGHSH, CDR2 LQKENI. CDR3 sequence reads: CASSPPAGGADTQYF. In nucleotides, the CDR3 is TGTGCCAGCTCACCACCCGCGGGTGGCGCAGATACGCAGTATTTT.

This chain joins TRBV5-4 and TRBJ2-3; D is possibly TRBD1 (5 bases). Germline V gene sequence: CDR1 SGHNT, CDR2 YYREEE (reference sequence). The CDR3 is 15 residues long. V was shortened by 1 base and J by 8 bases, with 17 bases between the two germline ends. This CDR3 reads CASSLIGEYFGTQYF. CDR3 nucleotides: TGTGCCAGCAGCTTGATAGGGGAATATTTTGGTACGCAGTATTTT. Drawing the rest from reference TRBV5-4 and TRBJ2-3, the complete variable domain is ETGVTQSPTHLIKTRGQQVTLRCSSQSGHNTVSWYQQALGQGPQFIFQYYREEENGRGNFPPRFSGLQFPNYSSELNVNALELDDSALYLCASSLIGEYFGTQYFGPGTRLTVL.

The V call is TRBV28, the J call TRBJ1-2, with D unresolved. This CDR3 has 16 amino acids. Trimming shortened V by 1 base and J by 6 bases, and 18 bases separated the two germline ends. From germline, CDR1 is MDHEN and CDR2 SYDVKM. The CDR3 nucleotides are TGTGCCAGCAGTTTATCAATCGGGGAATTCGTTAATGGCTACACCTTC. Protein product: CASSLSIGEFVNGYTF.

The chain combines TRBV11-3 with TRBJ2-1; 8 nucleotides align to TRBD1. The CDR3 runs 14 residues. The V gene end was trimmed by 3 bases and the J gene end by 7 bases; junction bases not matched to a gene: 5. Germline V gene sequence: CDR1 SGHNT, CDR2 YENEEA. For the CDR3, the DNA is TGTGCCAGCAGCTTCATCAGGGGGCCAAATGAGCAGTTCTTC. Protein: CASSFIRGPNEQFF.

The chain joins TRBV18 to TRBJ2-7; no definite D call. CDR1 is KGHSH, CDR2 LQKENI, per germline. The CDR3 length is 16 residues. The V end lost 3 bases, the J end lost 2 bases, and 17 bases lay between the germline ends. DNA of the CDR3: TGTGCCAGCTCACCCTCCTGGAATAGCCTTACCTACGAGCAGTACTTC. Its protein is CASSPSWNSLTYEQYF.

The chain combines TRBV18 with TRBJ1-1, with 9 bases lining up with TRBD1. J gave up 12 bases and V 3 bases, and 11 bases lay outside the gene matches. This CDR3 has 14 residues. Germline V lookup: CDR1 KGHSH, CDR2 LQKENI. The CDR3 DNA reads as TGTGCCAGCTCACCCGGGGGACAGGGTAAAGTTTCTTTCTTT. This sequence encodes CASSPGGQGKVSFF.